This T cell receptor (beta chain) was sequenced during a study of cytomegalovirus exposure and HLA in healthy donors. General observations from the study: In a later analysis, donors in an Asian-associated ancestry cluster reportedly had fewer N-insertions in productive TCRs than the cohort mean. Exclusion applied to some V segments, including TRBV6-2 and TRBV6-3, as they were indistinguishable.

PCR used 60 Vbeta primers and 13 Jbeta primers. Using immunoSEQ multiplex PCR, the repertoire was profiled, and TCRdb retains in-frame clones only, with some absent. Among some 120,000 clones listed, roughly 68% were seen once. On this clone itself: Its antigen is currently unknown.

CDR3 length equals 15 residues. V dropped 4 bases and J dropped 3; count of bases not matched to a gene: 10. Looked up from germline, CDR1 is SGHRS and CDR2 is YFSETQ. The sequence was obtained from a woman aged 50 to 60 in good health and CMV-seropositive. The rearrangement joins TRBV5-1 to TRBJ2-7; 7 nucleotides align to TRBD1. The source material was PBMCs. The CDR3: CASSRDSQSFYEQYF. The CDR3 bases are TGCGCCAGCAGCAGGGACAGCCAGTCCTTCTACGAGCAGTACTTC. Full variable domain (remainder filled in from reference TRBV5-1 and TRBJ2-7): KAGVTQTPRYLIKTRGQQVTLSCSPISGHRSVSWYQQTPGQGLQFLFEYFSETQRNKGNFPGRFSGRQFSNSRSEMNVSTLELGDSALYLCASSRDSQSFYEQYFGPGTRLTVT.